This T cell receptor (beta chain) was profiled in a study of cytomegalovirus exposure and HLA in healthy donors. Study results and limitations: Most TCRs appeared rarely, but some public TCRs recurred in many donors.

The donors were part of the validation cohort of 100 to 150 subjects. That cohort was separate from the first cohort, which comprised 670 or so subjects. Clones were sequenced by immunoSEQ multiplex PCR, and TCRdb holds only the in-frame ones, with some missing. Of some 110,000 clones listed, about 85% are singletons. This CDR3 spans 16 amino acids. The germline gives CDR1 SGHRS, CDR2 YFSETQ. V shed 0 bases, J shed 0 bases, and the junction held 3 bases outside the gene matches. As regards this clone: Its antigen is undetermined.

The sequence came from a man aged 18 to 35 in good health and CMV-seropositive. What was sequenced was PBMCs. The chain links TRBV5-1 to TRBJ2-3; 8 bases are shared with TRBD1. The CDR3 spells CASSLEGQASTDTQYF. The CDR3 DNA reads as TGCGCCAGCAGCTTGGAGGGACAGGCTAGCACAGATACGCAGTATTTT.